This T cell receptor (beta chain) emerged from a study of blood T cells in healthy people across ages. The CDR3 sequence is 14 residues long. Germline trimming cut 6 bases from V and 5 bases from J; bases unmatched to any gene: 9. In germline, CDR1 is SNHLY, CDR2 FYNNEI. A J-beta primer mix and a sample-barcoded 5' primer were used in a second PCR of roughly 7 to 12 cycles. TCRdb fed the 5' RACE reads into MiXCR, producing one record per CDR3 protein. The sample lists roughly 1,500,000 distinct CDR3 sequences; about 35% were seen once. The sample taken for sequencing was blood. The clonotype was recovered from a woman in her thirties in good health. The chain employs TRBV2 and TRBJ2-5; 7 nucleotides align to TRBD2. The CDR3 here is CASSGGRYRETQYF. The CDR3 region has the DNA TGTGCCAGCAGCGGGGGGAGGTACCGGGAGACCCAGTACTTC.